This T cell receptor (beta chain) derives from a study of liver allograft versus peripheral blood T cells. As for the study in general: The authors compared T cell receptor repertoires in transplanted livers with recipients' peripheral blood repertoires. Study results and limitations: T cell receptor repertoires inside liver allografts reportedly differed from those in peripheral blood.

In this sample, this clonotype is medium-sized (0.01 to 0.1%). Its target is unknown. The V end was cut by 7 bases, the J end by 2 bases, with 14 bases between. The CDR3 sequence is 13 residues long. In germline, CDR1 is SQVTM, CDR2 ANQGSEA. TCRdb redid the calling of the reads with MiXCR, one entry per CDR3 protein. This sample has over 7,500 distinct CDR3 sequences, with roughly 22% found just once. This clonotype was obtained from a human patient who had a liver transplant. The graft donor may be the source of some T cells. This rearrangement joins TRBV29-1 to TRBJ1-2; D gene uncertain. The CDR3 DNA reads TGCAGCGCCCGGCTAGGAACAAACTATGGCTACACCTTC. Its translation is CSARLGTNYGYTF.